There are a few counts of the clone carrying this T cell receptor (beta chain). A J-beta primer mix and a sample-barcoded 5' primer were used in a second PCR of roughly 6 to 11 cycles. One entry per CDR3 protein results from TCRdb running MiXCR on the 5' RACE reads. This sample yields some 760,000 distinct CDR3 sequences, of which roughly 25% are seen a single time; roughly 3.5% belongs to the top ten. The data were obtained in a study of blood T cells in healthy people across ages. No fewer than 5 micrograms of total RNA were isolated from every sample. CDR3 length equals 18 residues. V was trimmed by 6 bases and J by 0 bases, leaving 18 bases between them. The same specimen was also included in a second study, on T cells of mothers and their children. That paper notes: Second-round PCR products received sample barcodes and 2-4 random nucleotides from the M1S primer. Within related and unrelated pairs, thymic selection shapes TCR recombination output in a similar way. Not a single persistent microchimeric T cell clone was detected.

The source is a boy aged 5-17 years in good health. Source material: blood. The chain employs TRBV12-3 or TRBV12-4 and TRBJ2-6; D is possibly TRBD1 (6 bases). The CDR3 bases are TGTGCCAGCAGGGTACAGGGCCTAGATCCCTCTGGGGCCAACGTCCTGACTTTC. Its protein is CASRVQGLDPSGANVLTF.